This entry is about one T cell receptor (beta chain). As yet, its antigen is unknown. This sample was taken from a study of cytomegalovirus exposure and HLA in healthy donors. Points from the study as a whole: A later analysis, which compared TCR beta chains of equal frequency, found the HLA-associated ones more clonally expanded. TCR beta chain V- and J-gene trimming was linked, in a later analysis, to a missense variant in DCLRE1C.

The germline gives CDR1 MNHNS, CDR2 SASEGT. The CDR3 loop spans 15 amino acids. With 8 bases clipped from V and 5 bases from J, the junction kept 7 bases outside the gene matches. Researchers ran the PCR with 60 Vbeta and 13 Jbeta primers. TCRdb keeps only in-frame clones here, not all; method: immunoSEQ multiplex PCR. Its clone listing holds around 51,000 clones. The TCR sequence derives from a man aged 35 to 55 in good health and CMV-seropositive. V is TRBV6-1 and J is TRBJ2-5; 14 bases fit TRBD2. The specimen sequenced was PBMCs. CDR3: CASARTSGGWETQYF. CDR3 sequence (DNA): TGTGCCAGCGCCCGGACTAGCGGGGGGTGGGAGACCCAGTACTTC.